Reported below is one T cell receptor (beta chain). Its recognized antigen is unknown. No per-base quality is available; no much larger clone lies one base away. The CDR3 goes from the cysteine to the phenylalanine over 14 residues. Just CDR3 DNA is preserved here, 42 bases in frame from base 1. Here V drops 5 bases and J drops 4 bases, and the junction holds 8 bases not matched to any gene. The germline V gene (reference sequence) gives CDR1 as LNHNV and CDR2 as YYDKDF. The data were obtained in a study of Tregs in tolerant kidney transplant recipients (dated by TCRdb to the late 2010s). About the full investigation: The transplants used related donors along with nonmyeloablative bone marrow transplantation, and in the human trials mixed chimerism was transient. TCRbeta sequencing was used in the study to identify donor-specific regulatory T cells before combined kidney and bone marrow transplantation, and the identified cells were then tracked after transplant. What the study reported, not specific to this receptor: Because only a small number of patients were included, the study had limitations, and the results will need to be validated in larger populations as well as under other immunosuppression protocols. The most biologically relevant and donor-specific TCRbeta repertoire appeared to be identified by expanding Tregs with activated donor B cells. Biological reproducibility was not examined directly, but technical replication error appeared to be minimal. In tolerant patients, the expansion of donor-specific Tregs was greater than global Treg expansion, suggesting that the expansion was antigen-driven rather than nonspecific. PCR primers changed over time for some patients, so nucleotide-level comparison across those patients' samples was not possible.

Genomic DNA was extracted from sorted cells with the QIAGEN DNeasy Blood and Tissue Kit for TCRbeta CDR3 sequencing. Through immunoSEQ, high-throughput TCRbeta CDR3 sequencing was done commercially, including PCR amplification with internal controls and bias correction. On the authors' methods: Unique productive TCRbeta sequences were defined by CDR3 nucleotide sequence when primers matched and otherwise by CDR3 amino acid sequence together with Vbeta and Jbeta genes. To correct for sorting error, sequences found in more than one sorted population at a frequency ratio of 2:1 or less were discarded, and the remaining shared sequences were assigned to the population with the higher frequency. A sequence was defined as donor-reactive if the sequence was expanded at least 5-fold in CFSE-low cells compared with unstimulated cells and had a frequency of at least 0.01% in CFSE-low cells. Repertoire divergence was quantified by Jensen-Shannon divergence using the top 100 TCRbeta sequences ranked by frequency. For any sample with multiple sequencing runs, sorting error was corrected in each run separately before the runs were pooled. TCRdb limited this immuneACCESS table to in-frame rearrangements with V and J called. A share of clones is missing; checked studies link under half to unresolved V genes, and the rest is unexplained. The V and J calls and clone size were taken over from that table, and D and trimming were inferred from the DNA. The sample table shows about 110,000 clones, and roughly 89% are seen once. The ten most abundant clones make up roughly 0.35% of the sample.

Sample time point, as interpreted from the label and publication: blood sample drawn before combined kidney and bone marrow transplant. Unstimulated Tregs (CD4+CD25+CD127-), CD4+ non-Tregs (CD4+CD25-), CD4 and CD8 cells were FACS-sorted from thawed PBMCs. Patients were several combined kidney and bone marrow transplant recipients from the ITN036ST trial, and only these trial subjects had samples available. Healthy control blood was processed to PBMCs by Ficoll density gradient and cryopreserved, and patient PBMCs were collected before and after transplant. This sequence originates from a human donor who received a combined kidney and bone marrow transplant. The sequences come from CD4+ T cells from blood, collected before the transplant. The chain employs TRBV15 and TRBJ2-7, and TRBD2 aligns with 7 junction nucleotides. The CDR3 protein sequence reads: CATSEPSGLYEQYF. The sequenced DNA: TGTGCCACCAGCGAGCCTAGCGGTCTATACGAGCAGTACTTC.